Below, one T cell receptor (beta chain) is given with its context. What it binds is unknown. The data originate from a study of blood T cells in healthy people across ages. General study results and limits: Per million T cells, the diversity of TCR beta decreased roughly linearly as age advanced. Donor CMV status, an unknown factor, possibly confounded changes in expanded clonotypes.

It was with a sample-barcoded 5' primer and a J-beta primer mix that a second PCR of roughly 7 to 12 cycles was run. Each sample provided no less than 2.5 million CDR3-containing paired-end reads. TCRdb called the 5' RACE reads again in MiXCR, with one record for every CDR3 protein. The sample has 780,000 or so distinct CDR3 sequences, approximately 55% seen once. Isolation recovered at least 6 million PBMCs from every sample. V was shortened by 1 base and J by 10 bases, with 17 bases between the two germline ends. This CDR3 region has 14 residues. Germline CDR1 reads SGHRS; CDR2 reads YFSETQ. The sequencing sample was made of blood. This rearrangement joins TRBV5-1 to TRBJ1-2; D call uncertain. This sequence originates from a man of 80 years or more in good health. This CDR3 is CASSLSELSWDYTF. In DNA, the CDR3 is TGCGCCAGCAGCTTGTCGGAGTTGTCCTGGGACTACACCTTC.